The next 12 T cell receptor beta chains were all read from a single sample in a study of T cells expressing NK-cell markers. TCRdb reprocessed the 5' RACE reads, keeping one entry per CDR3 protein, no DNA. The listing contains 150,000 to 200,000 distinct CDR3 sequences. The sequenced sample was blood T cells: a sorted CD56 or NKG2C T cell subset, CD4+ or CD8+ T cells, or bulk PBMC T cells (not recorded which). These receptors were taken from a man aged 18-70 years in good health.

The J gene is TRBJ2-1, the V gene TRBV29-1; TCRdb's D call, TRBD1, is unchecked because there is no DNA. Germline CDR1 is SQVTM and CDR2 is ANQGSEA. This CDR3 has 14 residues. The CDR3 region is CSVDRGELYNEQFF.

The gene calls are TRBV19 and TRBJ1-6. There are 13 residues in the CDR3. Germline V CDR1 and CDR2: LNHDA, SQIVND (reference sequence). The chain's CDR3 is CASSRSENSPLHF.

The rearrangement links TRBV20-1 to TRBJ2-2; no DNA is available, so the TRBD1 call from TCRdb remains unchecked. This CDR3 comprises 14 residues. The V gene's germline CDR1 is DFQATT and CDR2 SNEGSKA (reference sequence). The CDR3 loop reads CSARMTGEAGELFF.

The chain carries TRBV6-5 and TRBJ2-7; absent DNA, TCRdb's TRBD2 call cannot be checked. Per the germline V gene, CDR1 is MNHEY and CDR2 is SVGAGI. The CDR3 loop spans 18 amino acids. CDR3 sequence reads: CASSYFKAKVEGEPEQYF.

CDR3 loop: CASSSKLGSTETQYF. The V call is TRBV28, the J call TRBJ2-5; TCRdb outputs TRBD2, but without DNA this stays unchecked. There are 15 residues in the CDR3. CDR1 and CDR2 (germline): MDHEN, SYDVKM.

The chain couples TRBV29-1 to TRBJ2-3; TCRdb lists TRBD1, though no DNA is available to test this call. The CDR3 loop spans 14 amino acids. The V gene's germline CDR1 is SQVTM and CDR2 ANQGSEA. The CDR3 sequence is CSVGGPESTDTQYF.

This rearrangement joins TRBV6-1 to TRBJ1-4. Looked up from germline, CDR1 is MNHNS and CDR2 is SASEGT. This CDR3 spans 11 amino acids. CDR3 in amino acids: CASSRVGKLFF.

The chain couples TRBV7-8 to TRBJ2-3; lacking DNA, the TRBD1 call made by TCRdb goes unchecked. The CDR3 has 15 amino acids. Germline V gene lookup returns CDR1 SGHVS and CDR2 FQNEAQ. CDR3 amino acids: CASSLAPGDTDTQYF.

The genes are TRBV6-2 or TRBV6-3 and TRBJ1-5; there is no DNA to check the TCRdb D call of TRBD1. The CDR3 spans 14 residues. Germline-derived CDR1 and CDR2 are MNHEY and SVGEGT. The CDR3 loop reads CASSRQGWRQPQHF.

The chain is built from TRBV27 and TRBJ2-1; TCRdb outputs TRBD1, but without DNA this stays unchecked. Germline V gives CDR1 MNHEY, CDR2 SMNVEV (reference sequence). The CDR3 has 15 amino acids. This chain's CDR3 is CASSLGGIPYNEQFF.

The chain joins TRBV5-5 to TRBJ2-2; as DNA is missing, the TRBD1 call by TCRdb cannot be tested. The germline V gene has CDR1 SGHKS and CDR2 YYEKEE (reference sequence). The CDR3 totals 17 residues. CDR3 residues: CASSGTRDRTPPGELFF.

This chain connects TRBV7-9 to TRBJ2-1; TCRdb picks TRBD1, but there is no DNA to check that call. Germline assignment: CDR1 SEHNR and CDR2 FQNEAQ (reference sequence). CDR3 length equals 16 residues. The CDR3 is CASSLARVVPGDEQFF.